This TCR beta chain was sequenced for a study of OX40 agonist ivuxolimab in advanced cancers. V lost 0 bases to trimming and J lost 7 bases, with 10 bases between them. Germline V gene data show CDR1 as MNHEY and CDR2 as SMNVEV (reference sequence). CDR3 length: 14 residues. Study-wide findings and caveats: Compared with CD4+, CD8+ T cells on average had more expanded clones.

Using immunoSEQ multiplex PCR, the repertoire was profiled, and TCRdb retains in-frame clones only, with some absent. The sample records nearly 80,000 clones, less than 95% being singletons. On this clone: Antigen: not known.

The chain recombines TRBV27 with TRBJ1-5; no clear D gene. The source material was CD4+ or CD8+ T cells sorted from blood, sampled in a trial of the OX40 agonist ivuxolimab. This TCR derives from an adult with an advanced solid tumor such as melanoma, head and neck, liver or kidney cancer. CDR3 protein: CASSLSGVGQPQHF. Here the CDR3 DNA reads TGTGCCAGCAGTTTATCAGGTGTCGGGCAGCCCCAGCATTTT.